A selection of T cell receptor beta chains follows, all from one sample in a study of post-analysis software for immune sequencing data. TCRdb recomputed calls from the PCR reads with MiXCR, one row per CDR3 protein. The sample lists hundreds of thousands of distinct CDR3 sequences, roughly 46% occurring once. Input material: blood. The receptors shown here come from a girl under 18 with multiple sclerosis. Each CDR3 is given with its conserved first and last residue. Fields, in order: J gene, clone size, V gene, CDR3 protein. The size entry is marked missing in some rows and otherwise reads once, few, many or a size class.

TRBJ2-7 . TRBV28 CASRTGITTYEQYF
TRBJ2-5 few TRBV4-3 CASSQARLAQETQYF
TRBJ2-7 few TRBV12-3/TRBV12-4 CASSGSGNEQYF
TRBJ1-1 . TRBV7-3 CASSPQDRGHQFGTEAFF
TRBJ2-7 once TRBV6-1 CASSEYRLPYEQYF
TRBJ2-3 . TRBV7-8 CASSRPNTDTQYF
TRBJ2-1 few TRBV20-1 CSASPGLGHNEQFF
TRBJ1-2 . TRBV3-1 CASGQEAKGRNYGYTF
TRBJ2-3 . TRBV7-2 CASSTQGPSTDTQYF
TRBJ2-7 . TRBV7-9 CASRASGSHEQYF
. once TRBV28 CASSLRTPETQYF
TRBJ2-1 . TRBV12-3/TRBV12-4 CASSLGGSGNEQFF
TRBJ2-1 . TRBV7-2 CASSLDWGSEQFF
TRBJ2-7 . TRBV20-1 CSAWDRAYEQYF
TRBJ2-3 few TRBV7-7 CASSLAAGSGRAMTDTQYF
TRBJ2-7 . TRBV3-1 CASSQGGLAFPYEQYF
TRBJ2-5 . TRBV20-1 CSARDRLAGEETQYF
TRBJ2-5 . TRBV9 CASSRGLGREETQYF
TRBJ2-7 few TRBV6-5 CASSPGHEQYF
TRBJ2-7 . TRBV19 CASTSGLRSSYEQYF
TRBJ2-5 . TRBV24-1 CAASDPTEREEAQYF
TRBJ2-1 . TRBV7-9 CASSLDFWGQRRNNEQFF
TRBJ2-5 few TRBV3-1 CASSLLAGVVETQYF
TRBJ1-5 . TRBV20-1 CSAPEDSGRQPQHF
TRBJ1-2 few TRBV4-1 CASSQGSNRVGYTF
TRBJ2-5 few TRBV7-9 CASSLGRHLEEEQYF
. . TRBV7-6 CASSLYQNDNIQYF
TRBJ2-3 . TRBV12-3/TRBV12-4 CASSPGTSGQSTDTQYF
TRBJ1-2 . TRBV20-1 CSALIETGNYGYTF
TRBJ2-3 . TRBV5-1 CASSVQDTQYF